This T cell receptor (beta chain) is drawn from a study of cytomegalovirus exposure and HLA in healthy donors. About the study: One earlier analysis, a look at around 180 million T cells, found some 100 million unique TCR beta sequences. Study-wide points: Across HLA loci, a later analysis found differing TCR association rates, with DRB1 most and HLA-C fewest.

A remark on this clone: Its antigen is not known.

From germline, CDR1 is SGHRS and CDR2 YFSETQ. This CDR3 spans 17 amino acids. V gave up 4 bases and J gave up 0 bases, with 19 bases separating them. The PCR was carried out with 60 Vbeta primers and 13 Jbeta primers. Only in-frame clones appear in the TCRdb table, and some are missing; sequencing was by immunoSEQ multiplex PCR. The profile shows approximately 170,000 clones, around 67% of them singletons. The sequence was collected from a woman aged 18-29 years in good health and CMV-seropositive. What was sequenced was PBMCs. This chain links TRBV5-1 with TRBJ2-5; a possible D gene is TRBD2 (6 bases). This chain's CDR3 is CASSPGGGPLNQETQYF. The CDR3 DNA follows: TGCGCCAGCAGCCCAGGTGGAGGGCCCCTCAACCAAGAGACCCAGTACTTC.